Shown below are 8 T cell receptor beta chains from a single sample sequenced in a study of Graves' ophthalmopathy and Graves' hyperthyroidism. Researchers took RNA transcripts and amplified TCR beta CDR3 regions from them. First-round RT-PCR relied on HTBI primers, and a second-round multiplex PCR came next. TCRdb itself ran the multiplex PCR reads through MiXCR, one entry per CDR3 protein. The table has about 620,000 distinct CDR3 sequences, 20% to 25% seen once. The sample consisted of peripheral blood. The receptors shown here come from a young woman with stable Graves' hyperthyroidism. Some clones in this sample may be carry-over from other donors' samples.

This clonotype was seen many times. The chain combines TRBV7-9 with TRBJ1-1, with 8 bases matching TRBD1. CDR3 size: 14 residues. V lost 5 bases and J lost 5; bases outside the gene matches: 7. Per germline, CDR1 SEHNR and CDR2 FQNEAQ (reference sequence). CDR3 protein: CASSASGGRTEAFF. DNA for the CDR3: TGTGCCAGCAGCGCCTCAGGGGGCCGAACTGAAGCTTTCTTT.

There are a few counts of this clonotype. The gene calls are TRBV28 and TRBJ1-5; 9 bases fit TRBD1. Trimming cost V 5 bases and J 7 bases; bases outside gene matches: 6. The CDR3 is 14 residues long. Germline V gene lookup returns CDR1 MDHEN and CDR2 SYDVKM. The chain's CDR3 is CASSAGQGWQPQHF. In nucleotides, the CDR3 is TGTGCCAGCAGTGCAGGACAGGGGTGGCAGCCCCAGCATTTT.

This clonotype occurred many times. The V and J genes are TRBV28 and TRBJ2-6; D could derive from TRBD1 or TRBD2 (5 bases each). The CDR3 sequence is 18 residues long. CDR1 MDHEN and CDR2 SYDVKM come from the germline V gene. V shed 2 bases and J shed 0 bases, with 14 bases lying between them. The CDR3 here is CASSLIGESRSGANVLTF. DNA of the CDR3: TGTGCCAGCAGTTTAATAGGGGAGAGTCGCTCTGGGGCCAACGTCCTGACTTTC.

This clonotype was seen at least ten times. This chain links TRBV6-5 with TRBJ1-1, with TRBD1 identical over 7 bases. This CDR3 spans 13 amino acids. With V trimmed by 6 bases and J by 4 bases, 5 bases remained unmatched. Germline values: CDR1 MNHEY, CDR2 SVGAGI. The CDR3: CASRTGSGTEAFF. The CDR3, as DNA: TGTGCCAGCAGGACAGGGTCGGGCACTGAAGCTTTCTTT.

This clonotype was seen repeatedly, ten times or more. The chain carries TRBV6-2 or TRBV6-3 and TRBJ2-7; D remains unclear. Germline values: CDR1 MNHEY, CDR2 SVGEGT. The V end lost 2 bases, the J end lost 0 bases, and 11 bases lay between the germline ends. The CDR3 consists of 15 residues. CDR3 region: CASSYAGPTSYEQYF. CDR3 DNA: TGTGCCAGCAGTTACGCTGGTCCTACCTCCTACGAGCAGTACTTC.

On this clonotype itself: A much larger clone differs by one base, so this may be a read error. The chain has TRBV6-5 and TRBJ2-7; 7 nucleotides match TRBD2. CDR1 is MNHEY and CDR2 is SVGAGI in the germline V gene. V shed 1 base and J 3 bases; nucleotides not matched to a gene: 3. The CDR3 contains 14 residues. CDR3 nucleotide sequence: TGTGCCAGCAGTTACTTCCCGGGGGGCTACGAGCAGTACTTC. The encoded protein is CASSYFPGGYEQYF.

For this clonotype: A much more abundant neighbour one base away suggests this may be a read error. The rearrangement uses TRBV12-3 or TRBV12-4 and TRBJ1-3; perhaps TRBD1 as D (6 bases). The CDR3 contains 15 residues. Trimming took off 3 bases at V and 0 bases at J, with 9 bases between the two ends. The CDR3 DNA is TGTGCCAGCAGTTTTGACAGGAACTCTGGAAACACCATATATTTT. It codes for CASSFDRNSGNTIYF.

This clonotype was seen a few times. J is TRBJ1-6 and V is TRBV9; the match to TRBD1 covers 7 bases. The germline gives CDR1 SGDLS, CDR2 YYNGEE. V shed 3 bases, J shed 6 bases, and the junction held 12 bases outside the gene matches. The CDR3 has 17 residues. The CDR3, as DNA: TGTGCCAGCAGCGCAGGGGTACGACAGGGTCTTAATTCACCCCTCCACTTT. Protein sequence: CASSAGVRQGLNSPLHF. Supplemented by reference TRBV9 and TRBJ1-6, the full variable domain reads DSGVTQTPKHLITATGQRVTLRCSPRSGDLSVYWYQQSLDQGLQFLIQYYNGEERAKGNILERFSAQQFPDLHSELNLSSLELGDSALYFCASSAGVRQGLNSPLHFGNGTRLTVT.